One and the same sample provided the 8 T cell receptor beta chains below, sequenced in a study of CD8 T cells in ankylosing spondylitis. Their target antigens are unknown. Notes on the study in general: Characteristic, it appeared, of ankylosing spondylitis blood was a TCR beta motif of roughly eight highly homologous variants.

One entry per CDR3 protein results from TCRdb running MiXCR on the 5' RACE reads. Seen here are around 490,000 distinct CDR3 sequences, about 5.7% observed once, and the top ten hold 3.5%. Sequenced input: blood, either unsorted or a sorted T cell fraction (not recorded which). Source of these receptors: a male donor with ankylosing spondylitis.

The chain has TRBV18 and TRBJ2-6; either TRBD1 or TRBD2 may supply D (5 bases each). The germline V gene has CDR1 KGHSH and CDR2 LQKENI. The germline V and J ends were trimmed by 3 bases and 0 bases, with 9 bases remaining between them. This CDR3 region has 16 residues. CDR3 loop: CASSPPRGSGANVLTF. CDR3 nucleotides: TGTGCCAGCTCACCCCCGAGGGGCTCTGGGGCCAACGTCCTGACTTTC.

The table lists this clonotype with many counts. The chain carries TRBV12-3 or TRBV12-4 and TRBJ1-2; the D is unclear. Trimming pared 6 bases from V and 1 base from J, leaving 9 bases between. CDR3 length: 13 residues. CDR3 bases: TGTGCCAGCAGCCTTCGAGTTAACTATGGCTACACCTTC. Its protein is CASSLRVNYGYTF.

This clonotype was picked up many times. The chain links TRBV20-1 to TRBJ2-3; perhaps TRBD2 as D (6 bases). V lost 3 bases, J lost 0 bases, and 10 bases lay in between. Germline CDR1 is DFQATT and CDR2 is SNEGSKA (reference sequence). This CDR3 has 14 amino acids. The CDR3 reads CSASVSGSTDTQYF. CDR3 coding DNA: TGCAGTGCTAGCGTTAGCGGAAGCACAGATACGCAGTATTTT.

The rearrangement uses TRBV29-1 and TRBJ2-1, with 8 nucleotides matching TRBD2. Trimming removed 4 bases from V and 9 bases from J; junction bases left unmatched: 17. Germline V lookup: CDR1 SQVTM, CDR2 ANQGSEA. CDR3 length: 16 residues. The CDR3 loop is CSVVPLEKGLVLEQFF. The DNA of the CDR3 is TGCAGCGTTGTGCCTTTAGAAAAGGGACTAGTTCTTGAGCAGTTCTTC.

This clonotype was counted many times. The chain joins TRBV7-2 to TRBJ1-2; the D gene is possibly TRBD1 (5 bases). The CDR3 is 15 amino acids. The V end lost 1 base, the J end lost 1 base, and 10 bases lay between the germline ends. Germline V gene sequence: CDR1 SGHTA, CDR2 FQGNSA. CDR3 nucleotides: TGTGCCAGCAGCTTAGTGTCGGGGGGTAACTATGGCTACACCTTC. Its protein product is CASSLVSGGNYGYTF.

The sample holds many counts of this clonotype. The chain links TRBV10-3 to TRBJ2-2, with 8 bases aligning to TRBD1. Germline V gives CDR1 ENHRY, CDR2 SYGVKD. The CDR3 is made up of 17 amino acids. The J segment lost 1 base and the V segment lost 4 bases, leaving 8 bases of the junction unmatched. The DNA of the CDR3 is TGTGCCATCAGTGGGACCTTGGGGACAGGGAACACCGGGGAGCTGTTTTTT. This sequence encodes CAISGTLGTGNTGELFF.

In its sample, this clonotype was seen many times. The rearrangement joins TRBV12-3 or TRBV12-4 to TRBJ2-1, with 11 bases fitting TRBD2. The length of the CDR3 is 16 residues. The ends lost 5 bases at V and 9 bases at J; junction bases unmatched: 12. The CDR3 reads CASSATGTSGRGEQFF. CDR3 in DNA: TGTGCCAGCAGTGCGACCGGGACTAGCGGCCGTGGTGAGCAGTTCTTC.

The V call is TRBV7-9, the J call TRBJ2-7; possibly TRBD1 for D (6 bases). The CDR3 is made up of 15 amino acids. The germline V and J ends were trimmed by 2 bases and 3 bases, with 14 bases remaining between them. The germline gives CDR1 SEHNR, CDR2 FQNEAQ (reference sequence). The CDR3 DNA reads TGTGCCAGCAGCTTAAGTACAGGGTATCTCTACGAGCAGTACTTC. It yields the protein CASSLSTGYLYEQYF. Variable domain in full (rest from reference TRBV7-9 and TRBJ2-7): DTGVSQNPRHKITKRGQNVTFRCDPISEHNRLYWYRQTLGQGPEFLTYFQNEAQLEKSRLLSDRFSAERPKGSFSTLEIQRTEQGDSAMYLCASSLSTGYLYEQYFGPGTRLTVT.